This entry lists 17 T cell receptor beta chains sequenced from one sample in a study of blood T cell repertoires in COVID-19. TCRdb keeps only in-frame clones here, not all; method: immunoSEQ multiplex PCR. The repertoire holds some 250,000 clones, with 70% to 85% as singletons. The sequenced material came from peripheral blood. The origin of the receptors is a woman aged 80 or over with acute or convalescent COVID-19.

The CDR3 DNA reads TGTGCCAGTAGTACCCTTCAGGGGGCCGTCTACACCTTC. As protein: CASSTLQGAVYTF. The rearrangement joins TRBV19 to TRBJ1-2; 8 bases are shared with TRBD1. Trimming removed 4 bases from V and 10 bases from J; junction bases left unmatched: 8. Germline V gene data show CDR1 as LNHDA and CDR2 as SQIVND (reference sequence). The CDR3 spans 13 residues.

Concerning this clone: This sequence may be a read error, since a much larger clone differs from it by one base. The chain combines TRBV3-1 (or the pseudogene TRBV3-2) with TRBJ1-1; a possible D gene is TRBD1 (5 bases). From germline, CDR1 is LGHDT and CDR2 YNNKEL (reference sequence). This CDR3 region has 13 residues. V was clipped by 1 base and J by 4 bases, with 7 bases between them. CDR3 sequence (DNA): TGTGCCAGCAGCCAAGGCAGGGTCACTGAAGCTTTCTTT. Its protein product is CASSQGRVTEAFF.

V gene TRBV18 combines with J gene TRBJ1-5; D is possibly TRBD1 (5 bases). This CDR3 is built from 14 residues. V gave up 3 bases and J gave up 4 bases, with 10 bases separating them. Per germline, CDR1 KGHSH and CDR2 LQKENI. CDR3 sequence (DNA): TGTGCCAGCTCACCGGTCAGGGCTAATCAGCCCCAGCATTTT. Translation: CASSPVRANQPQHF. The full variable domain, with the rest looked up from reference TRBV18 and TRBJ1-5, is NAGVMQNPRHLVRRRGQEARLRCSPMKGHSHVYWYRQLPEEGLKFMVYLQKENIIDESGMPKERFSAEFPKEGPSILRIQQVVRGDSAAYFCASSPVRANQPQHFGDGTRLSIL.

The table lists this clone with a few counts. This chain joins TRBV7-3 and TRBJ1-1; D is ambiguous. Deletions cut 2 bases from V and 6 bases from J, with 10 bases between. CDR1 and CDR2 (germline): SGHTA, FQGTGA. The CDR3 length is 13 residues. Written as DNA, the CDR3 is TGTGCCAGCAGCTTACGGGAGAGGGCTGAAGCTTTCTTT. The encoded protein is CASSLRERAEAFF.

This clone occurred a few times. V usage is TRBV6-5 and J usage is TRBJ2-2; 9 nucleotides match TRBD1. The CDR3 is 15 amino acids. Germline trimming cut 6 bases from V and 6 bases from J; bases unmatched to any gene: 8. CDR1 MNHEY and CDR2 SVGAGI come from the germline V gene. CDR3 protein: CASSPPTGGAGELFF. For the CDR3, the DNA is TGTGCCAGCAGCCCCCCCACAGGGGGCGCCGGGGAGCTGTTTTTT.

This chain's CDR3 is CASRGLAGGEETQYF. CDR3 nucleotides: TGTGCCAGTAGGGGACTAGCGGGAGGGGAGGAGACCCAGTACTTC. The J gene is TRBJ2-5, the V gene TRBV19, with 16 nucleotides matching TRBD2. The germline gives CDR1 LNHDA, CDR2 SQIVND (reference sequence). J was trimmed by 5 bases and V by 6 bases; bases with no gene match: 3. The CDR3 extends over 15 amino acids.

The V gene is TRBV18, the J gene TRBJ1-1; 7 bases are shared with TRBD1. The length of the CDR3 is 14 residues. V trimming: 6 bases; J trimming: 0 bases; junction bases outside the gene matches: 4. Germline V gene data show CDR1 as KGHSH and CDR2 as LQKENI. The chain's CDR3 is CASSTGSMNTEAFF. The CDR3 DNA is TGTGCCAGCTCGACAGGGTCGATGAACACTGAAGCTTTCTTT.

The CDR3 DNA sequence: TGTGCCAGCAGCCAAACAGGGGGCTTGGGTTATGGCTACACCTTC. Translating gives CASSQTGGLGYGYTF. V usage is TRBV3-1 (or the pseudogene TRBV3-2) and J usage is TRBJ1-2, with TRBD1 matching 9 bases. V shed 2 bases and J 5 bases; nucleotides not matched to a gene: 6. The CDR3 is 15 residues long. Germline V lookup: CDR1 LGHDT, CDR2 YNNKEL (reference sequence).

V is TRBV19 and J is TRBJ1-4; D may be TRBD1 (6 bases). V was clipped by 5 bases and J by 3 bases, with 16 bases between them. The CDR3 is 16 residues long. Germline V gives CDR1 LNHDA, CDR2 SQIVND (reference sequence). The CDR3 is CASSPTPRGSNEKLFF. CDR3 nucleotides: TGTGCCAGTAGTCCGACTCCCAGGGGTTCTAATGAAAAACTGTTTTTT.

J is TRBJ2-5 and V is TRBV18, with 8 bases identical to TRBD1. Trimming took 3 bases from V and 4 from J; bases not matched to a gene: 1. Per germline, CDR1 KGHSH and CDR2 LQKENI. CDR3 length: 13 residues. Here the CDR3 reads CASSPTGGETQYF. CDR3 in DNA: TGTGCCAGCTCACCTACAGGGGGAGAGACCCAGTACTTC. The variable domain in full, completed from reference TRBV18 and TRBJ2-5, reads NAGVMQNPRHLVRRRGQEARLRCSPMKGHSHVYWYRQLPEEGLKFMVYLQKENIIDESGMPKERFSAEFPKEGPSILRIQQVVRGDSAAYFCASSPTGGETQYFGPGTRLLVL.

This clone was detected a few times. V gene TRBV9 combines with J gene TRBJ1-3, with D hard to call. From germline, CDR1 is SGDLS and CDR2 YYNGEE. The CDR3 runs 14 residues. Between the trimmed V and J ends, which lost 3 bases and 3 bases, there was a span of 10 bases. CDR3 residues: CASSAPPLGNTIYF. CDR3 sequence (DNA): TGTGCCAGCAGCGCCCCCCCCCTTGGAAACACCATATATTTT. Based on the CDR3 plus reference TRBV9 and TRBJ1-3, the full variable domain is DSGVTQTPKHLITATGQRVTLRCSPRSGDLSVYWYQQSLDQGLQFLIQYYNGEERAKGNILERFSAQQFPDLHSELNLSSLELGDSALYFCASSAPPLGNTIYFGEGSWLTVV.

The rearrangement links TRBV27 to TRBJ2-1, with TRBD2 matching over 13 bases. Germline CDR1 MNHEY, CDR2 SMNVEV (reference sequence). The CDR3 is 19 residues long. Trimming cost V 4 bases and J 7 bases; bases outside gene matches: 16. The CDR3 sequence is CASSSRTSGSSVLQNEQFF. CDR3 DNA: TGTGCCAGCAGTTCGCGGACTAGCGGGAGTAGCGTTTTACAGAATGAGCAGTTCTTC.

The chain employs TRBV7-2 and TRBJ1-6, with D perhaps matching TRBD1 (5 bases). Germline-derived CDR1 and CDR2 are SGHTA and FQGNSA. The CDR3 is 15 residues long. Trimming took off 1 base at V and 7 bases at J, with 11 bases between the two ends. CDR3 DNA sequence: TGTGCCAGCAGCTTAGGAGCAGGGATGAATTCACCCCTCCACTTT. Its translation is CASSLGAGMNSPLHF. Complete variable domain (other parts from reference TRBV7-2 and TRBJ1-6): GAGVSQSPSNKVTEKGKDVELRCDPISGHTALYWYRQSLGQGLEFLIYFQGNSAPDKSGLPSDRFSAERTGGSVSTLTIQRTQQEDSAVYLCASSLGAGMNSPLHFGNGTRLTVT.

This clone turned up a few times. The chain has TRBV5-5 and TRBJ2-7; no definite D call. V dropped 2 bases and J dropped 2 bases, with 11 bases sitting between them. The germline CDR1 and CDR2 sequences are SGHKS and YYEKEE (reference sequence). The CDR3 is 14 residues long. The CDR3 DNA reads as TGTGCCAGCAGCTTCCCCAGGTCGACCTACGAGCAGTACTTC. This codes for CASSFPRSTYEQYF.

V is TRBV7-2 and J is TRBJ2-1; 10 bases map to TRBD2. CDR3 length equals 16 residues. Trimming removed 1 base from V and 9 bases from J; junction bases left unmatched: 9. CDR1 SGHTA and CDR2 FQGNSA come from the germline V gene. The DNA for the CDR3 is TGTGCCAGCAGCTTAGAAGGGACTAGCGTTAATGGTGAGCAGTTCTTC. This encodes CASSLEGTSVNGEQFF.

The chain combines TRBV5-1 with TRBJ1-6; the match to TRBD1 covers 9 bases. CDR1 and CDR2 from the germline V gene are SGHRS and YFSETQ. The CDR3 sequence is 15 residues long. V was pared by 2 bases and J by 10 bases, with 7 bases of the junction left unmatched. DNA for the CDR3: TGCGCCAGCAGCTTCGGGGACAGGGTTCTCTCACCCCTCCACTTT. Its protein is CASSFGDRVLSPLHF.

This rearrangement joins TRBV25-1 to TRBJ1-3; D perhaps matches TRBD1 (6 bases). The CDR3 sequence is 18 residues long. Germline V CDR1 and CDR2: MGHDK, SYGVNS. V was cut by 4 bases and J by 5 bases, with 24 bases left in between. The CDR3, as DNA: TGTGCCAGCAGTGCCACTCCTACCAGGGGTAGGAAAAGAAACACCATATATTTT. Amino acids: CASSATPTRGRKRNTIYF.